This T cell receptor beta chain was profiled in a study of blood T cells in healthy people across ages. The study's findings and limits: A strong correlation was seen between TCR beta diversity and naive T cell percentage.

Concerning this clonotype: Its matching antigen is unknown.

Through a sample-barcoded 5' primer and a J-beta primer mix, a second PCR was run for roughly 7 to 11 cycles. Template switching added a 12-random-nucleotide identifier to every cDNA molecule. One entry per CDR3 protein results from TCRdb running MiXCR on the 5' RACE reads. This table has about 1.8 million distinct CDR3 sequences, less than 50% appearing once. Caucasian, healthy and from Russia, the donors were aged between about 6 and 100. Samples each yielded at least 6 micrograms of total RNA. The receptor was derived from a woman aged 40 to 50 in good health. Input material: blood.

The CDR3 reads CASSSSGRINTGELFF. CDR3 DNA: TGCGCCAGCAGCTCCTCAGGACGGATCAACACCGGGGAGCTGTTTTTT. The chain joins TRBV5-1 to TRBJ2-2; no clear D. The CDR3 is 16 residues long. V was trimmed by 3 bases and J by 2 bases, leaving 14 bases between them. Per the germline V gene, CDR1 is SGHRS and CDR2 is YFSETQ.